The 8 T cell receptor beta chains below were found in one sample sequenced in a study of cytomegalovirus exposure and HLA in healthy donors. Primers for the PCR totalled 60 Vbeta and 13 Jbeta. The method was immunoSEQ multiplex PCR; TCRdb's version includes in-frame clones alone and lacks a portion of them. The table includes 65,000 or so clones, 60% to 85% detected once. Sequenced material: PBMCs. These receptors all come from a woman aged 40-49 years in good health and CMV-seropositive.

The chain combines TRBV10-2 with TRBJ2-5; TRBD1 agrees at 11 bases. Germline assignment: CDR1 WSHSY and CDR2 SAAADI. This CDR3 has 16 residues. With V trimmed by 3 bases and J by 5 bases, 8 bases remained unmatched. The CDR3 DNA is TGCGCCAGCAGTGAAACAGGACAGGGGGCGTGGGAGACCCAGTACTTC. It yields the protein CASSETGQGAWETQYF.

The gene calls are TRBV15 and TRBJ1-3, with unresolved D. The CDR3 is 15 residues long. Germline loops: CDR1 LNHNV, CDR2 YYDKDF (reference sequence). V lost 0 bases and J 4 bases, leaving 10 bases between the germline ends. The CDR3 sequence is CATSRDAGRGNTIYF. DNA for the CDR3: TGTGCCACCAGCAGAGATGCGGGGAGAGGAAACACCATATATTTT.

Details on this clone: Distinct nucleotide sequences in the sample also encode this CDR3. The rearrangement joins TRBV19 to TRBJ1-1, with D hard to call. Germline CDR1 reads LNHDA; CDR2 reads SQIVND (reference sequence). V was shortened by 3 bases and J by 2 bases, with 10 bases between the two germline ends. The CDR3 runs to 14 residues. In DNA, the CDR3 is TGTGCCAGTAGTATCGCACAAGTTAACACTGAAGCTTTCTTT. It translates to CASSIAQVNTEAFF.

This CDR3 reads CASSTRREAEAFF. CDR3 sequence (DNA): TGTGCCAGTAGTACCCGGCGAGAGGCTGAAGCTTTCTTT. The chain couples TRBV19 to TRBJ1-1; D uncertain. Trimming shortened V by 4 bases and J by 6 bases, and 12 bases separated the two germline ends. The CDR3 has 13 residues. Germline values: CDR1 LNHDA, CDR2 SQIVND (reference sequence). The entire variable domain, with the rest obtained from reference TRBV19 and TRBJ1-1, is as follows: DGGITQSPKYLFRKEGQNVTLSCEQNLNHDAMYWYRQDPGQGLRLIYYSQIVNDFQKGDIAEGYSVSREKKESFPLTVTSAQKNPTAFYLCASSTRREAEAFFGQGTRLTVV.

The gene calls are TRBV13 and TRBJ2-2; TRBD1 might be the D (5 bases). Per the germline V gene, CDR1 is PRHDT and CDR2 is FYEKMQ (reference sequence). V was shortened by 0 bases and J by 1 base, with 6 bases between the two germline ends. The CDR3 sequence is 15 residues long. The CDR3 loop is CASSLGQGNTGELFF. The CDR3 coding sequence is TGTGCCAGCAGCTTAGGCCAGGGGAACACCGGGGAGCTGTTTTTT.

The chain recombines TRBV27 with TRBJ1-4; 9 nucleotides agree with TRBD1. CDR1 is MNHEY and CDR2 is SMNVEV in the germline V gene (reference sequence). Losses at the gene ends were 6 bases for V and 8 bases for J; bases not matched to a gene: 1. This CDR3 is 12 amino acids long. The CDR3 DNA sequence: TGTGCCAGCAGGACAGGGGGAGAAAAACTGTTTTTT. Translating gives CASRTGGEKLFF. The complete variable domain, with remaining parts taken from reference TRBV27 and TRBJ1-4, reads EAQVTQNPRYLITVTGKKLTVTCSQNMNHEYMSWYRQDPGLGLRQIYYSMNVEVTDKGDVPEGYKVSRKEKRNFPLILESPSPNQTSLYFCASRTGGEKLFFGSGTQLSVL.

In nucleotides, the CDR3 is TGTGCCAGTAGATCTCACAGGGTCGATCAGCCCCAGCATTTT. This sequence encodes CASRSHRVDQPQHF. The chain combines TRBV19 with TRBJ1-5; D is possibly TRBD1 (6 bases). The CDR3 runs to 14 residues. The V gene lost 6 bases and the J gene lost 5 bases, with 14 bases spanning the gap. Germline CDR1 reads LNHDA; CDR2 reads SQIVND (reference sequence). Full variable domain (outside the CDR3, taken from reference TRBV19 and TRBJ1-5): DGGITQSPKYLFRKEGQNVTLSCEQNLNHDAMYWYRQDPGQGLRLIYYSQIVNDFQKGDIAEGYSVSREKKESFPLTVTSAQKNPTAFYLCASRSHRVDQPQHFGDGTRLSIL.

The V gene is TRBV6-1, the J gene TRBJ2-5, with 8 bases fitting TRBD1. This CDR3 spans 14 amino acids. Germline V CDR1 and CDR2: MNHNS, SASEGT. V lost 2 bases, J lost 6 bases, and 5 bases stayed unmatched. The CDR3 sequence: CASSEKQGGQTQYF. CDR3 bases: TGTGCCAGCAGTGAAAAACAGGGGGGACAGACCCAGTACTTC.